This T cell receptor (beta chain) was recovered during a study of T cells after yellow fever vaccination. Study-level points and caveats: Subsequent to the booster, the majority of primary-vaccination clones reappeared (around 95% CD4, about 90% CD8). Researchers report a weaker secondary response that nonetheless peaked faster, day 5 versus 15.

This CDR3 region has 16 residues. Germline lookup yields CDR1 SGHVS and CDR2 FQNEAQ. V was pared by 2 bases and J by 0 bases, with 11 bases between. The sample holds a few counts of this clonotype. What it binds is not known. Generation of TCR cDNA used 5'RACE template switching (which added a universal primer site and UMIs). TCRdb reprocessed the 5' RACE reads with MiXCR, giving one entry per CDR3 protein. The data hold 200,000 to 250,000 distinct CDR3 sequences, with 6.5% to 8.5% observed a single time. The source of this sequence is a young man who received the YFV17D yellow fever vaccine. This specimen consisted of CD4+ T cells sorted from PBMCs, obtained 15 days after the yellow fever booster vaccination. V usage is TRBV7-8 and J usage is TRBJ1-3; D is perhaps TRBD1 (5 bases). The CDR3 reads CASSLRSGTSGNTIYF. Written as DNA, the CDR3 is TGTGCCAGCAGCTTACGTTCCGGGACCTCTGGAAACACCATATATTTT.